The T cell receptor beta chain under discussion was sequenced for a study of cytotoxic CD8 clonotypes in ibrutinib-treated CLL. Study information: The patient breakdown showed approximately 11 relapsed/refractory and under 16 treatment-naive cases, with fewer than 18 IGHV unmutated. Broader study findings: Sustained-remission and progressing patients diverged in sampling times. A rise in clonality was seen at ibrutinib response, and a fall back toward baseline was seen at progression.

Germline V CDR1 and CDR2: SGHRS, YFSETQ. Trimming removed 4 bases at V and 7 bases at J, with 20 bases between. There are 15 residues in the CDR3. Method: immunoSEQ multiplex PCR; TCRdb's copy keeps in-frame clones and lacks some. The repertoire consists of about 160,000 clones, with roughly 88% occurring once and the leading ten covering 3% to 3.5%. Comment on this clone: The antigen is not known.

The sample was PBMCs, taken at disease progression, from a patient treated with ibrutinib. The source of this sequence is a human donor with chronic lymphocytic leukemia. The J gene is TRBJ1-1, the V gene TRBV5-1; D might be TRBD1 (6 bases). CDR3 loop: CASSPGGQELFEAFF. CDR3 DNA sequence: TGCGCCAGCAGCCCGGGGGGGCAGGAATTATTTGAAGCTTTCTTT.